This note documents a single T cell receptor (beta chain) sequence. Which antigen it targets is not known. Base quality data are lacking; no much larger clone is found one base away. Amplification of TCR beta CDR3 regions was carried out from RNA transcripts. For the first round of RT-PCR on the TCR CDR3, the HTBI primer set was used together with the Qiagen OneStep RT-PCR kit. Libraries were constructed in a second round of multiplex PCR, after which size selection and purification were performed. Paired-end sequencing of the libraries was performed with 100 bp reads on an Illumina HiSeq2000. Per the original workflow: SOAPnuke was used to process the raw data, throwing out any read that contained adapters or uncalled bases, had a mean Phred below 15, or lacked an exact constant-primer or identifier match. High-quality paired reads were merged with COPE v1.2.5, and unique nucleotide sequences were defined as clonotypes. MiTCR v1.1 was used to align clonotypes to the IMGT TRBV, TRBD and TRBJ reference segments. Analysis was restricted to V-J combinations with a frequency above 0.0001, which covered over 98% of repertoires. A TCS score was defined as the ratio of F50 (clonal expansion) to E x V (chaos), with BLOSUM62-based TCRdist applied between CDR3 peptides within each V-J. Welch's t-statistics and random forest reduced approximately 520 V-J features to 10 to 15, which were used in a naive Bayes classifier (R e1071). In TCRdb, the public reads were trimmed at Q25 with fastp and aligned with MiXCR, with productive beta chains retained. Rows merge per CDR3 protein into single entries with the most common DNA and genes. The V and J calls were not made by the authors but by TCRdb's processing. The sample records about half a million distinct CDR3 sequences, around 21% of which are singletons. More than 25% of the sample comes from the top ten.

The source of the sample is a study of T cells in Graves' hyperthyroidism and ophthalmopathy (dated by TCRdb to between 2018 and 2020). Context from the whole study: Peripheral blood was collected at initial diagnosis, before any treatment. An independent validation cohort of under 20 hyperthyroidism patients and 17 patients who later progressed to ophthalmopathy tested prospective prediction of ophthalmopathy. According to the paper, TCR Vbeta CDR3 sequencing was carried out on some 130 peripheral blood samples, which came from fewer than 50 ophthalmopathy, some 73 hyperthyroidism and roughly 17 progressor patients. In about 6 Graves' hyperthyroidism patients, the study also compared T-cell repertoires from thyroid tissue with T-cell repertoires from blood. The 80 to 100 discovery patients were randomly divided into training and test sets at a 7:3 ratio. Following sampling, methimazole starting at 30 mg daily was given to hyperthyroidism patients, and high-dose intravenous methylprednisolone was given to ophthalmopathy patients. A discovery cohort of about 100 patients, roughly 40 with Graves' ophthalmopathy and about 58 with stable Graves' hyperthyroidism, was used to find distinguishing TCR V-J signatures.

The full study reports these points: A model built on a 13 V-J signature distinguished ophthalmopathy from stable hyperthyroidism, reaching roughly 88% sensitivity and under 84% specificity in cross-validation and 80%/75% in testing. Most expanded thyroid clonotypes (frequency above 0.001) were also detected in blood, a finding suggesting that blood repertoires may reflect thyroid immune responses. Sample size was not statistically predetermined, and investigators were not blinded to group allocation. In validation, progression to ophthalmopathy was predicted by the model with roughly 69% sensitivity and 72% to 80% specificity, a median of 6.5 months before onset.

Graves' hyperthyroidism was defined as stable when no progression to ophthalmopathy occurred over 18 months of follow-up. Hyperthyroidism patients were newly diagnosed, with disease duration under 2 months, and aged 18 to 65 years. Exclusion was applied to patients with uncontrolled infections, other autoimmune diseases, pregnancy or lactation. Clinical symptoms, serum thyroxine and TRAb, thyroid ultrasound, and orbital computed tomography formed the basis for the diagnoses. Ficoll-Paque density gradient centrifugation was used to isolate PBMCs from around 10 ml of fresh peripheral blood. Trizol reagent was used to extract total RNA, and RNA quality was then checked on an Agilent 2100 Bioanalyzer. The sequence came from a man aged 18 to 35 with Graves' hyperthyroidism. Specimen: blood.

This receptor has the CDR3 CASSPGGGGTQETQYF. The nucleotide sequence reads as follows: TGCGCCAGCAGCCCGGGGGGCGGGGGCACCCAAGAGACCCAGTACTTC. The sequence links TRBV5-1 to TRBJ2-5; the D gene is perhaps TRBD2, from 7 matching bases. The germline V gene provides CDR1 SGHRS and CDR2 YFSETQ. From cysteine to phenylalanine, the CDR3 is 16 amino acids long. Of the read, only the CDR3 DNA is kept; its 48 bases are in frame from base 1. V drops 4 bases and J drops 1 base, leaving 17 bases in between.